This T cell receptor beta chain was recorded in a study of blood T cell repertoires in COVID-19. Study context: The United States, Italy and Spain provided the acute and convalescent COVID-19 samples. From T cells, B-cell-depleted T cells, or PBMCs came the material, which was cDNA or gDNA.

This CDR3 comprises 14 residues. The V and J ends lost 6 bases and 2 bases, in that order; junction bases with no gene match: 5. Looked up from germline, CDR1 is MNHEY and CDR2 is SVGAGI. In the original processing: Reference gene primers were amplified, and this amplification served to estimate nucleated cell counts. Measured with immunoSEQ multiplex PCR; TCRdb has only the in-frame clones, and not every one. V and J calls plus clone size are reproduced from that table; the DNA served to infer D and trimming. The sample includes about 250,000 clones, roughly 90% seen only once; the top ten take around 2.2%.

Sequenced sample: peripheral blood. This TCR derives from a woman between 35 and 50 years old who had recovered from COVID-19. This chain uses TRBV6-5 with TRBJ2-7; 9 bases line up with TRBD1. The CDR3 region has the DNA TGTGCCAGCAGCTCCAGGACAGGGGCCTACGAGCAGTACTTC. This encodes CASSSRTGAYEQYF.